Shown below are 3 T cell receptor beta chains from a single sample sequenced in a study of T cell responses to AZD1222 COVID-19 vaccine. Here immunoSEQ multiplex PCR was the method, and the copy in TCRdb shows in-frame clones only, minus some. The sample lists fewer than 150,000 clones; about nine tenths were seen once. Sequences were derived from peripheral blood, sampled on day 0 of AZD1222 vaccination. The receptors come from an adult in good health.

There are a few counts of this clone. The chain carries TRBV5-5 and TRBJ2-1, with 7 bases fitting TRBD1. Germline CDR1 and CDR2: SGHKS and YYEKEE (reference sequence). This CDR3 comprises 15 residues. The J segment lost 4 bases and the V segment lost 4 bases, leaving 8 bases of the junction unmatched. The CDR3 DNA sequence: TGTGCCAGCAGCCGGGACAGAGTTTCTTACAATGAGCAGTTCTTC. Its protein product is CASSRDRVSYNEQFF.

The CDR3 loop is CASSRGGGTGGYNEQFF. Here the CDR3 DNA reads TGTGCCAGCAGCCGAGGAGGCGGGACAGGGGGATACAATGAGCAGTTCTTC. The gene calls are TRBV14 and TRBJ2-1; TRBD1 matches 11 bases. The CDR3 has 17 residues. Germline V gene lookup returns CDR1 SGHDN and CDR2 FVKESK. Unmatched junction bases numbered 9, after V lost 4 bases and J lost 4 bases.

The table lists this clone with a few counts. This sample includes further DNA sequences coding for the same CDR3. Here the CDR3 reads CASSDSGGAGNEQFF. The DNA for the CDR3 is TGTGCCAGCAGTGACAGTGGGGGCGCGGGGAATGAGCAGTTCTTC. The J gene is TRBJ2-1, the V gene TRBV6-4; D tentatively fits TRBD1 or TRBD2 (6 bases each). CDR1 is MRHNA and CDR2 is SNTAGT in the germline V gene. The CDR3 extends over 15 amino acids. V was pared by 2 bases and J by 7 bases, with 15 bases between.